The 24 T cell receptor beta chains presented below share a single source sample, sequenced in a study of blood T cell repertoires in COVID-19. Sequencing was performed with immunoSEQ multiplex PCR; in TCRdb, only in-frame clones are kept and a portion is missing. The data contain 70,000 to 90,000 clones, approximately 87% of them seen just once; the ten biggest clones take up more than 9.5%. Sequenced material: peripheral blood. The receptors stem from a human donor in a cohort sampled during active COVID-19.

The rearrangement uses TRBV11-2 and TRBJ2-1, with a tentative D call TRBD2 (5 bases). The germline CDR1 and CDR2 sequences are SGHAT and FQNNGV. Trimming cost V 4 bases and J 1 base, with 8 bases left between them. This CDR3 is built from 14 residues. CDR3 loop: CASSYGVSYNEQFF. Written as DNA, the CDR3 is TGTGCCAGCAGCTACGGGGTTTCCTACAATGAGCAGTTCTTC.

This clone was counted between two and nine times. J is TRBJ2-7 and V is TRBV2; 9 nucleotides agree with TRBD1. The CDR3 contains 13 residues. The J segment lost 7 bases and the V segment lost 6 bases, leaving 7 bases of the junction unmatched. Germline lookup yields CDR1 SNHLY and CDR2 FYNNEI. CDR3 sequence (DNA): TGTGCCAGCAGCTGGACAGGGGCGGGAGAGCAGTACTTC. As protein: CASSWTGAGEQYF.

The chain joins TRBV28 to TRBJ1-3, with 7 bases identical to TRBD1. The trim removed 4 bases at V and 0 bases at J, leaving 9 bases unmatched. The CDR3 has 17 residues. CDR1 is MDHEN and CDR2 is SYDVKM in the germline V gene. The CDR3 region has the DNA TGTGCCAGCAGTTCGCCCCCGGGGACAGACTCTGGAAACACCATATATTTT. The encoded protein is CASSSPPGTDSGNTIYF.

The CDR3 bases are TGCAGTGCTTTCCAGGGGTATGGCTACACCTTC. It encodes CSAFQGYGYTF. This chain links TRBV20-1 with TRBJ1-2; D perhaps matches TRBD1 (6 bases). Trimming removed 5 bases from V and 5 bases from J, with 9 bases in between. The CDR3 has 11 amino acids. CDR1 and CDR2 (germline): DFQATT, SNEGSKA (reference sequence).

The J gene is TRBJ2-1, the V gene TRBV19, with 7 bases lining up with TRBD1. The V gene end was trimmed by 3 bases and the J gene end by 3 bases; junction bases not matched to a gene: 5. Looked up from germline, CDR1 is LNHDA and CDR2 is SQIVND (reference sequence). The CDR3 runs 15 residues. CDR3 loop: CASSISGQRYNEQFF. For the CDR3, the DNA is TGTGCCAGTAGTATTTCGGGACAGCGCTACAATGAGCAGTTCTTC.

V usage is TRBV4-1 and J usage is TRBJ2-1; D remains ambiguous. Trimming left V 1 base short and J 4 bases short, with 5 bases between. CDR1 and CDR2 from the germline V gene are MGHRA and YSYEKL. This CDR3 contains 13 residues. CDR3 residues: CASSQVLYNEQFF. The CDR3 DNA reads TGCGCCAGCAGCCAAGTCTTGTACAATGAGCAGTTCTTC.

The CDR3 protein is CASSLGQGFEKLFF. The CDR3 nucleotides are TGTGCCAGCAGCCTAGGACAGGGTTTTGAAAAACTGTTTTTT. V and J are TRBV5-4 and TRBJ1-4, with 8 bases identical to TRBD1. CDR1 is SGHNT and CDR2 is YYREEE in the germline V gene (reference sequence). The CDR3 length is 14 residues. With 4 bases clipped from V and 7 bases from J, the junction kept 6 bases outside the gene matches.

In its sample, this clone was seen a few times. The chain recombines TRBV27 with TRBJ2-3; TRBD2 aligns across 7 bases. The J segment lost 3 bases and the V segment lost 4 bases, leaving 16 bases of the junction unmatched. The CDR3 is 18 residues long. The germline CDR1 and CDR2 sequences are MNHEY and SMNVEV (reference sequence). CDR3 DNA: TGTGCCAGCAGTTCGGGGCTAGCGGAACCTATGGGGACAGATACGCAGTATTTT. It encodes CASSSGLAEPMGTDTQYF.

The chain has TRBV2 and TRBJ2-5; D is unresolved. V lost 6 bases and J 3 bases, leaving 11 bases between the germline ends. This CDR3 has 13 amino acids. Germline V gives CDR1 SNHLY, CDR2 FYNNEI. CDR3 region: CASRKQIKETQYF. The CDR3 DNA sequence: TGTGCCAGCAGGAAACAGATAAAAGAGACCCAGTACTTC.

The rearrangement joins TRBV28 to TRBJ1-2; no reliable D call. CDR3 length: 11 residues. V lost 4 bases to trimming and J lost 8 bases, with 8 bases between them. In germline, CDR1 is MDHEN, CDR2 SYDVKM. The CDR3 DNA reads TGTGCCAGCAGTTCCGTTATAGGCTACACCTTC. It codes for CASSSVIGYTF.

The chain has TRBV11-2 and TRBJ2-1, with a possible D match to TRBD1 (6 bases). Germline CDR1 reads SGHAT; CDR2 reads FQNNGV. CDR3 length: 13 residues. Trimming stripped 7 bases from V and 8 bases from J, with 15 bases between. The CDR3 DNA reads TGTGCCAGCAACAAACAGGGCCGGGATGAGCAGTTCTTC. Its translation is CASNKQGRDEQFF.

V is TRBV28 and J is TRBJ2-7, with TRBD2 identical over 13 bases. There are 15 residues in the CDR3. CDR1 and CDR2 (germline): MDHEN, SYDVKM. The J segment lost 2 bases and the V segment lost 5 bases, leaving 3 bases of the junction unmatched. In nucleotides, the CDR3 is TGTGCCAGCAGTCTAGGACTAGCGGGAGCCTACGAGCAGTACTTC. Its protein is CASSLGLAGAYEQYF.

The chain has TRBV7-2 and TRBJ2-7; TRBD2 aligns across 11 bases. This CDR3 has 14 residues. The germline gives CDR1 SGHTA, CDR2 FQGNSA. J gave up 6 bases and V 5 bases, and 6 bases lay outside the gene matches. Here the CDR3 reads CASSTLTSGGEQYF. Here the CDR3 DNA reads TGTGCCAGCAGCACCCTTACTAGCGGGGGCGAGCAGTACTTC.

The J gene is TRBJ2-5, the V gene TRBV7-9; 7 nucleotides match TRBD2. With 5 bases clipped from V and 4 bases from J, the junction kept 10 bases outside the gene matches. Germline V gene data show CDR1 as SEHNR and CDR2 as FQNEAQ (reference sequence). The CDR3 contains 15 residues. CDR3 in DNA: TGTGCCAGCAGCCTGACTAGCCGCCTCGGAGAGACCCAGTACTTC. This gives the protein CASSLTSRLGETQYF.

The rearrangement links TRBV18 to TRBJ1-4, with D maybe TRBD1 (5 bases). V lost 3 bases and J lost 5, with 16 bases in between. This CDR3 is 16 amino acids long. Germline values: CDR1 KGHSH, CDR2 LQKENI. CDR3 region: CASSPFTGTNNEKLFF. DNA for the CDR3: TGTGCCAGCTCACCCTTTACCGGGACTAACAATGAAAAACTGTTTTTT.

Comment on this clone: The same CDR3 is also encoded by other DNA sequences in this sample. CDR3 in amino acids: CASRRDRVSNQPQHF. CDR3 in DNA: TGTGCCAGCAGAAGGGACAGGGTTAGCAATCAGCCCCAGCATTTT. The V call is TRBV28, the J call TRBJ1-5; 9 bases are shared with TRBD1. Per germline, CDR1 MDHEN and CDR2 SYDVKM. The junction had 3 bases not matched to a gene; V was cut back by 6 bases and J by 0 bases. The CDR3 runs 15 residues.

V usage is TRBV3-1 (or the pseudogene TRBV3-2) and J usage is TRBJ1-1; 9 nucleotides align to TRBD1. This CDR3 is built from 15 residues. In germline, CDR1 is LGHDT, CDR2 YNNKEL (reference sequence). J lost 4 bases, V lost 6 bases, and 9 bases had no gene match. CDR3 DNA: TGTGCCAGCAGTCACCCGGGACAGGGAGGCACTGAAGCTTTCTTT. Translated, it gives CASSHPGQGGTEAFF.

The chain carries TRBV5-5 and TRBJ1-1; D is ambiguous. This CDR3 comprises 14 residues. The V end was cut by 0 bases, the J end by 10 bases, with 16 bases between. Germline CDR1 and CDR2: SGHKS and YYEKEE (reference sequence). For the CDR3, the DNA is TGTGCCAGCAGCTTGGGTGACCCGGCTGGAGTAGCTTTCTTT. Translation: CASSLGDPAGVAFF. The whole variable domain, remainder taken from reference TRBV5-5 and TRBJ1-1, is DAGVTQSPTHLIKTRGQQVTLRCSPISGHKSVSWYQQVLGQGPQFIFQYYEKEERGRGNFPDRFSARQFPNYSSELNVNALLLGDSALYLCASSLGDPAGVAFFGQGTRLTVV.

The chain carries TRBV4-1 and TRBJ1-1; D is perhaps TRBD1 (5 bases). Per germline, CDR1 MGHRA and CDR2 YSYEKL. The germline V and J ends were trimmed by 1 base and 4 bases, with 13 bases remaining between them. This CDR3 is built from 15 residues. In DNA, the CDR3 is TGCGCCAGCAGCCAAGGAGAAATTAGGGGCACTGAAGCTTTCTTT. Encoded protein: CASSQGEIRGTEAFF.

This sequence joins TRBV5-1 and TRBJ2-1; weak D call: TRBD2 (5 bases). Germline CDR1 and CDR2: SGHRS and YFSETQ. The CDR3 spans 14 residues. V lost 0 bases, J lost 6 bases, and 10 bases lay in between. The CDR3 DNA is TGCGCCAGCAGCTTGGCCGTCGGGGTCAATGAGCAGTTCTTC. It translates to CASSLAVGVNEQFF.

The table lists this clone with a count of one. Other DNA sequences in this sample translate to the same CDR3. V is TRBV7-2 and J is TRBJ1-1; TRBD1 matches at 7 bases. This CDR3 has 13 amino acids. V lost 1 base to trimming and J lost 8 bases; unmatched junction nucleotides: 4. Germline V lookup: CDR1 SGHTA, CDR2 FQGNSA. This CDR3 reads CASSLVGQLEAFF. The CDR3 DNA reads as TGTGCCAGCAGCTTAGTGGGACAGTTAGAAGCTTTCTTT.

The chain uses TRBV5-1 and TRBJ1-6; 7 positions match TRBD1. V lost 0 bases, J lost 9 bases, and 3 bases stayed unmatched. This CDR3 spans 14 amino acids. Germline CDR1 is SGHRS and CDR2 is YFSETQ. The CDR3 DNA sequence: TGCGCCAGCAGCTTGGAAGGACAGGCTTCACCCCTCCACTTT. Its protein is CASSLEGQASPLHF.

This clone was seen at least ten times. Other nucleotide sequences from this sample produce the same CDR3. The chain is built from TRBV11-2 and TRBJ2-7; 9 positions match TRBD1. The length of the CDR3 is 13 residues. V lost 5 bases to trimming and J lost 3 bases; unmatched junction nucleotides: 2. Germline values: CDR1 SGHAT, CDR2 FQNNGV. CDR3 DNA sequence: TGTGCCAGCAGCCGGGACAGGGACTACGAGCAGTACTTC. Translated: CASSRDRDYEQYF.

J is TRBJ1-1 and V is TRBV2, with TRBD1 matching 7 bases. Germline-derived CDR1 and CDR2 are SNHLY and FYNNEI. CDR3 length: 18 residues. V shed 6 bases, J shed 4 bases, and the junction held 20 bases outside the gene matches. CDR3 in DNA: TGTGCCAGCAGACGTCAATTAACAGGAGATCAGGGGGGCACTGAAGCTTTCTTT. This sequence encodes CASRRQLTGDQGGTEAFF.